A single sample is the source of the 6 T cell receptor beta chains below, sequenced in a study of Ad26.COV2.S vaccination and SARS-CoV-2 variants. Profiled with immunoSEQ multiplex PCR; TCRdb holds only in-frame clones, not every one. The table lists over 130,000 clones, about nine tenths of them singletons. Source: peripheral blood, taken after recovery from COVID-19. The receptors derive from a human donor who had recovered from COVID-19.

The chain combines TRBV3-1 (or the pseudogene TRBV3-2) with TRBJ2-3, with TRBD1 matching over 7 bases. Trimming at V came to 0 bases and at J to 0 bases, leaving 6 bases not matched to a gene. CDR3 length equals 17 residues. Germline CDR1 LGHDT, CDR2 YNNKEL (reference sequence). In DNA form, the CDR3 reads TGTGCCAGCAGCCAAGACTTAGGGACAGCTAGCACAGATACGCAGTATTTT. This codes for CASSQDLGTASTDTQYF.

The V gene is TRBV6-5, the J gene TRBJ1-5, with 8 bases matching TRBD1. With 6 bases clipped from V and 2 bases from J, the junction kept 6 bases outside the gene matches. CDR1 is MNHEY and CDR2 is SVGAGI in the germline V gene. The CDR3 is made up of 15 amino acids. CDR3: CASRPQGGGNQPQHF. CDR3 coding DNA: TGTGCCAGCAGACCACAGGGGGGGGGCAATCAGCCCCAGCATTTT.

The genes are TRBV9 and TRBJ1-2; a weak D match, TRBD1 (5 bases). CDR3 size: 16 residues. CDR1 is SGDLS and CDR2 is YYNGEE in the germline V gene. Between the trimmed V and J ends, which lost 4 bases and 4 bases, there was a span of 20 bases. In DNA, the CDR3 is TGTGCCAGCAGCTCAAGCAAGAGGGGCGGAGGCTATGGCTACACCTTC. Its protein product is CASSSSKRGGGYGYTF. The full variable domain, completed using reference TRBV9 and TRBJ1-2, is DSGVTQTPKHLITATGQRVTLRCSPRSGDLSVYWYQQSLDQGLQFLIQYYNGEERAKGNILERFSAQQFPDLHSELNLSSLELGDSALYFCASSSSKRGGGYGYTFGSGTRLTVV.

CDR3 amino acids: CASSSGTVYETQYF. Written as DNA, the CDR3 is TGTGCCAGCAGTTCCGGGACAGTATACGAGACCCAGTACTTC. The J gene is TRBJ2-5, the V gene TRBV27; 7 bases map to TRBD1. Losses at the gene ends were 4 bases for V and 5 bases for J; bases not matched to a gene: 7. The CDR3 runs to 14 residues. Per germline, CDR1 MNHEY and CDR2 SMNVEV (reference sequence).

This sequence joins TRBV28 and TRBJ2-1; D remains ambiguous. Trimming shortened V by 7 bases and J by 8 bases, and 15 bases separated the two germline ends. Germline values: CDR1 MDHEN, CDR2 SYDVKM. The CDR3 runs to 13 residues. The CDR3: CASTPGLGDEQFF. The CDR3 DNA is TGTGCCAGCACCCCAGGCCTTGGGGATGAGCAGTTCTTC.

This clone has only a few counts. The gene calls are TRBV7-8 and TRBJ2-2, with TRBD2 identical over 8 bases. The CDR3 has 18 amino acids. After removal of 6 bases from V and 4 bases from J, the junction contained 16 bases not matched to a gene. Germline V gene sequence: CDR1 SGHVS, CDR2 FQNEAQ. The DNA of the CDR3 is TGTGCCAGCAGTCCCACCCCGCCGGGACTAGACGGCACCGGGGAGCTGTTTTTT. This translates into CASSPTPPGLDGTGELFF.